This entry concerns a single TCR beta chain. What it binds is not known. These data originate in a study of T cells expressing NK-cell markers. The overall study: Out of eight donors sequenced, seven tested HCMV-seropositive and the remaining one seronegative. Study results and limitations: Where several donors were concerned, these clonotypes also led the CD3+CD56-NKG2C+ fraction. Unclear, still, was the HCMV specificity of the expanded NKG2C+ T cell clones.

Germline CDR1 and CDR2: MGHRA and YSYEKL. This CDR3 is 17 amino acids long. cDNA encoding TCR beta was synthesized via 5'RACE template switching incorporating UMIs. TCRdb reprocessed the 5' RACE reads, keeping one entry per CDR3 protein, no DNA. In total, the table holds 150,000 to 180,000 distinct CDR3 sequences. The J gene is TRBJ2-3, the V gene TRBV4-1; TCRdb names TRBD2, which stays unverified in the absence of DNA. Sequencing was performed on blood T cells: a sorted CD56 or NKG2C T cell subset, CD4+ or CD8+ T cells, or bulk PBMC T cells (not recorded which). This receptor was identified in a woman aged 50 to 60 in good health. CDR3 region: CASSQEVGTSATDTQYF.